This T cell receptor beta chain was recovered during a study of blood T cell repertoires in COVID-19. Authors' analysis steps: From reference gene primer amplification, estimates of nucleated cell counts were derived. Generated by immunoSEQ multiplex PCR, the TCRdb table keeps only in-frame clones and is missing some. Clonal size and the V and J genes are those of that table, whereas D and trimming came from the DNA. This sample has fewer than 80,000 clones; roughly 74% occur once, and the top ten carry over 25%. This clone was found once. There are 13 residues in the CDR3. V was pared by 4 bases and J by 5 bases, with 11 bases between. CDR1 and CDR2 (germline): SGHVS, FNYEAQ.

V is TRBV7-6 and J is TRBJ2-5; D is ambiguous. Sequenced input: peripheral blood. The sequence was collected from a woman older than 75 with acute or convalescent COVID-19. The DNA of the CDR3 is TGTGCCAGCAGCTCTAACGTCCTGGAGACCCAGTACTTC. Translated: CASSSNVLETQYF.